Detailed here is one T cell receptor (beta chain). The data are from a study of CD8 T cells in Susac syndrome. TEMRA cells were FACS-enriched and CD8+ and CD4+ T cells negatively isolated. Random hexamers served to reverse transcribe roughly 0.5 to 1 ug RNA. TCRdb processed the immunoSEQ multiplex PCR reads anew with MiXCR; each CDR3 protein has one entry. The sample contains more than 100,000 distinct CDR3 sequences, roughly 76% of which appear only once. This CDR3 spans 16 amino acids. V was cut by 0 bases and J by 1 base, with 13 bases left in between. The germline gives CDR1 MNHEY, CDR2 SVGAGI. The sequence was collected from a human donor with multiple sclerosis. The chain has TRBV6-5 and TRBJ2-7; either TRBD1 or TRBD2 may fit D (5 bases each). Sequencing used CD8+ T cells from PBMCs. In nucleotides, the CDR3 is TGTGCCAGCAGTTACTCGAAGGTCAGGGAGTCCTACGAGCAGTACTTC. Translation gives CASSYSKVRESYEQYF.